This T cell receptor beta chain derives from a study of blood T cell repertoires in COVID-19. Trimming shortened V by 6 bases and J by 7 bases, and 16 bases separated the two germline ends. This CDR3 is 15 amino acids long. CDR1 is KGHSY, CDR2 FQNENV, per germline. Measured with immunoSEQ multiplex PCR; TCRdb has only the in-frame clones, and not every one. Here the sample spans 250,000 to 300,000 clones, roughly 93% being singletons. The chain joins TRBV16 to TRBJ1-6; D remains unclear. Sequences were obtained from PBMCs or T cells enriched from blood (not recorded which). The TCR originated in a middle-aged woman with acute COVID-19. DNA for the CDR3: TGTGCCAGCAGACGCGACGGGATATTGAATTCACCCCTCCACTTT. It encodes CASRRDGILNSPLHF.